Below are 25 T cell receptor beta chains sequenced from a single sample in a study of blood T cell repertoires in COVID-19. Some clones are missing from TCRdb's copy, which holds only in-frame ones; the method was immunoSEQ multiplex PCR. Of nearly 250,000 clones listed, about 80% are singletons. The sample taken for sequencing was peripheral blood. Every receptor here comes from a woman aged 80 or over with acute or convalescent COVID-19.

This chain uses TRBV7-2 with TRBJ2-7; weak D call: TRBD1 (5 bases). V was shortened by 5 bases and J by 0 bases, with 14 bases between the two germline ends. Germline CDR1 is SGHTA and CDR2 is FQGNSA. The length of the CDR3 is 15 residues. This chain's CDR3 is CASSLHDSRSYEQYF. The CDR3, as DNA: TGTGCCAGCAGCCTCCACGACAGCCGCTCCTACGAGCAGTACTTC.

The J gene is TRBJ2-1, the V gene TRBV4-2, with a tentative D call TRBD2 (5 bases). CDR3 size: 15 residues. V dropped 0 bases and J dropped 9 bases, with 15 bases sitting between them. The V gene's germline CDR1 is LGHNA and CDR2 YNFKEQ. CDR3 coding DNA: TGTGCCAGCAGCCAAGATCAACGGGTGGGGAGTGAGCAGTTCTTC. Translation gives CASSQDQRVGSEQFF.

This clone was seen a handful of times. The genes are TRBV18 and TRBJ1-1, with a tentative D call TRBD1 (5 bases). The CDR3 consists of 14 residues. Trimming pared 4 bases from V and 1 base from J, leaving 10 bases between. In germline, CDR1 is KGHSH, CDR2 LQKENI. The CDR3 sequence: CASSLLQENTEAFF. CDR3 coding DNA: TGTGCCAGCTCACTTCTACAGGAGAACACTGAAGCTTTCTTT.

The V gene is TRBV6-5, the J gene TRBJ1-4; D remains unclear. From germline, CDR1 is MNHEY and CDR2 SVGAGI. This CDR3 contains 12 residues. The V end was cut by 10 bases, the J end by 3 bases, with 9 bases between. The CDR3 DNA is TGTGCCACCAGGACTCCTAATGAAAAACTGTTTTTT. It encodes CATRTPNEKLFF.

The chain is built from TRBV28 and TRBJ1-4; no definite D call. The CDR3 consists of 13 residues. V was shortened by 7 bases and J by 11 bases, with 17 bases between the two germline ends. Germline CDR1 is MDHEN and CDR2 is SYDVKM. The CDR3 loop reads CASNSANGVKLFF. Written as DNA, the CDR3 is TGTGCCAGCAACTCTGCCAACGGGGTGAAACTGTTTTTT.

This rearrangement joins TRBV4-1 to TRBJ1-4, with 7 bases identical to TRBD1. Germline-derived CDR1 and CDR2 are MGHRA and YSYEKL. The CDR3 spans 16 residues. The V gene end was trimmed by 1 base and the J gene end by 3 bases; junction bases not matched to a gene: 5. This chain's CDR3 is CASSQGDRASNEKLFF. In DNA, the CDR3 is TGCGCCAGCAGCCAAGGAGACAGGGCTTCTAATGAAAAACTGTTTTTT.

The chain links TRBV9 to TRBJ2-7; possible D gene TRBD2, 6 bases. There are 15 residues in the CDR3. With 0 bases removed from V and 1 base from J, the gap between germline ends came to 11 bases. Germline values: CDR1 SGDLS, CDR2 YYNGEE. CDR3 residues: CASSVAFGGSYEQYF. As DNA, the CDR3 is TGTGCCAGCAGCGTAGCTTTTGGGGGGTCCTACGAGCAGTACTTC.

The J gene is TRBJ1-2, the V gene TRBV9; D gene uncertain. The CDR3 sequence is 14 residues long. The ends were cut back, 3 bases at V and 3 bases at J, with 12 bases in the middle. Germline V gene data show CDR1 as SGDLS and CDR2 as YYNGEE. The CDR3 region has the DNA TGTGCCAGCAGCGCACCCGACAACCACTATGGCTACACCTTC. Translated: CASSAPDNHYGYTF.

This chain links TRBV6-2 or TRBV6-3 with TRBJ2-7; 7 nucleotides align to TRBD2. The CDR3 extends over 16 amino acids. After removal of 2 bases from V and 1 base from J, the junction contained 8 bases not matched to a gene. The germline CDR1 and CDR2 sequences are MNHEY and SVGEGT. The CDR3, as DNA: TGTGCCAGCAGTTACGCCTGGAGAGCGGGGTCCTACGAGCAGTACTTC. It codes for CASSYAWRAGSYEQYF.

The rearrangement links TRBV3-1 (or the pseudogene TRBV3-2) to TRBJ1-2; tentatively, D is TRBD1 (6 bases). The CDR3 runs to 13 residues. Germline loops: CDR1 LGHDT, CDR2 YNNKEL (reference sequence). V was clipped by 1 base and J by 8 bases, with 11 bases between them. The CDR3 region is CASSQVQGVGYTF. The CDR3, as DNA: TGTGCCAGCAGCCAAGTACAGGGAGTGGGCTACACCTTC.

The J gene is TRBJ1-4, the V gene TRBV28; weak D call: TRBD1 (6 bases). Deletions cut 6 bases from V and 3 bases from J, with 11 bases between. Germline V gene lookup returns CDR1 MDHEN and CDR2 SYDVKM. The CDR3 contains 14 residues. Here the CDR3 reads CASRVGGANEKLFF. CDR3 bases: TGTGCCAGCAGGGTAGGGGGGGCTAATGAAAAACTGTTTTTT.

The rearrangement uses TRBV7-9 and TRBJ2-1; a weak D match, TRBD2 (6 bases). V was clipped by 3 bases and J by 9 bases, with 15 bases between them. Germline CDR1 reads SEHNR; CDR2 reads FQNEAQ (reference sequence). The CDR3 contains 14 residues. The CDR3 here is CASSLERLETEQFF. The CDR3 DNA reads as TGTGCCAGCAGCTTGGAGAGACTAGAGACTGAGCAGTTCTTC.

The J gene is TRBJ2-3, the V gene TRBV2; TRBD2 matches at 7 bases. Germline V gene lookup returns CDR1 SNHLY and CDR2 FYNNEI. V lost 6 bases to trimming and J lost 4 bases; unmatched junction nucleotides: 16. The CDR3 is 17 amino acids. CDR3 amino acids: CASRRGYLAASSDTQYF. The CDR3 DNA sequence: TGTGCCAGCAGACGGGGGTACCTAGCGGCTTCTTCAGATACGCAGTATTTT.

The chain recombines TRBV7-3 with TRBJ1-1; D is unclear. The germline gives CDR1 SGHTA, CDR2 FQGTGA. The CDR3 covers 13 residues. Trimming stripped 2 bases from V and 5 bases from J, with 9 bases between. CDR3 protein: CASSLGRETEAFF. CDR3 nucleotides: TGTGCCAGCAGCTTAGGCCGGGAAACTGAAGCTTTCTTT.

This chain joins TRBV5-4 and TRBJ1-6, with D possibly TRBD1 on 6 matching bases. V was shortened by 5 bases and J by 9 bases, with 18 bases between the two germline ends. Per germline, CDR1 SGHNT and CDR2 YYREEE (reference sequence). The CDR3 sequence is 15 residues long. This chain's CDR3 is CASSQKQGDISPLHF. CDR3 coding DNA: TGTGCCAGCAGTCAAAAACAGGGTGACATTTCACCCCTCCACTTT.

The rearrangement uses TRBV27 and TRBJ1-6; weak D call: TRBD1 (6 bases). The CDR3 runs 13 residues. V was cut by 2 bases and J by 9 bases, with 8 bases left in between. CDR1 and CDR2 from the germline V gene are MNHEY and SMNVEV (reference sequence). The CDR3: CASSLAQGSPLHF. DNA of the CDR3: TGTGCCAGCAGTTTAGCACAGGGTTCACCCCTCCACTTT.

The chain employs TRBV18 and TRBJ2-2, with a tentative D call TRBD2 (6 bases). The germline V and J ends were trimmed by 4 bases and 3 bases, with 12 bases remaining between them. Germline V gene lookup returns CDR1 KGHSH and CDR2 LQKENI. The CDR3 spans 15 residues. In DNA, the CDR3 is TGTGCCAGCTCACAAACTAGCACCGACACCGGGGAGCTGTTTTTT. This encodes CASSQTSTDTGELFF.

CDR3 protein: CASSYPGTVGNSNQPQHF. DNA of the CDR3: TGTGCCAGCAGTTACCCGGGGACAGTCGGTAATAGCAATCAGCCCCAGCATTTT. The chain joins TRBV6-2 or TRBV6-3 to TRBJ1-5; 7 bases are a match to TRBD1. Germline assignment: CDR1 MNHEY and CDR2 SVGEGT. The CDR3 is made up of 18 amino acids. The J segment lost 0 bases and the V segment lost 2 bases, leaving 10 bases of the junction unmatched.

As for this clone: Other DNA sequences in the same sample also yield this CDR3. J is TRBJ2-5 and V is TRBV5-1; 7 bases fit TRBD1. The CDR3 runs 16 residues. The junction had 8 bases not matched to a gene; V was cut back by 0 bases and J by 3 bases. Per germline, CDR1 SGHRS and CDR2 YFSETQ. The CDR3 sequence is CASSLGGRGQKETQYF. Written as DNA, the CDR3 is TGCGCCAGCAGCTTGGGGGGTCGGGGACAGAAAGAGACCCAGTACTTC.

The sample holds a few counts of this clone. The chain couples TRBV18 to TRBJ2-7, with a weak D call TRBD2 (5 bases). CDR1 is KGHSH, CDR2 LQKENI, per germline. V dropped 0 bases and J dropped 1 base, with 10 bases sitting between them. This CDR3 is 15 amino acids long. The CDR3 is CASSPPGVGSYEQYF. CDR3 DNA sequence: TGTGCCAGCTCACCACCCGGGGTGGGGTCCTACGAGCAGTACTTC.

The chain combines TRBV10-3 with TRBJ2-6; D remains ambiguous. Germline V gene data show CDR1 as ENHRY and CDR2 as SYGVKD. The CDR3 runs to 17 residues. V was trimmed by 3 bases and J by 0 bases, leaving 12 bases between them. The CDR3: CAISDPGLSSGANVLTF. CDR3 coding DNA: TGTGCCATCAGTGACCCTGGGCTGAGCTCTGGGGCCAACGTCCTGACTTTC.

This chain uses TRBV28 with TRBJ1-2, with no clear D. Germline V gene lookup returns CDR1 MDHEN and CDR2 SYDVKM. V lost 5 bases and J lost 1, with 5 bases in between. The CDR3 covers 12 residues. In DNA, the CDR3 is TGTGCCAGCAGTACCGGTAACTATGGCTACACCTTC. Its translation is CASSTGNYGYTF.

The V and J genes are TRBV21-1 and TRBJ1-1; TRBD1 was called by the table and not checked on the DNA. TRBV21-1 is a documented pseudogene. The CDR3 totals 16 residues. CDR3 loop: CASSKRRQGEITEAFF. In DNA, the CDR3 is TGTGCCAGCAGCAAACGTCGGCAGGGGGAAATTACTGAAGCTTTCTTT.

The V call is TRBV7-9, the J call TRBJ2-1; the match to TRBD2 covers 7 bases. The CDR3 spans 17 residues. CDR1 SEHNR and CDR2 FQNEAQ come from the germline V gene (reference sequence). V gave up 1 base and J gave up 0 bases; unmatched junction bases: 6. DNA for the CDR3: TGTGCCAGCAGCTTAGGGCTAGCGGAGCCCTCCTACAATGAGCAGTTCTTC. It codes for CASSLGLAEPSYNEQFF.

V is TRBV19 and J is TRBJ1-2; 8 bases fit TRBD1. Germline trimming cut 2 bases from V and 2 bases from J; bases unmatched to any gene: 13. CDR1 and CDR2 from the germline V gene are LNHDA and SQIVND (reference sequence). This CDR3 contains 18 residues. The CDR3 is CASSIRPDGRGLNYGYTF. The CDR3, as DNA: TGTGCCAGTAGTATACGCCCCGACGGCAGGGGGCTAAACTATGGCTACACCTTC.